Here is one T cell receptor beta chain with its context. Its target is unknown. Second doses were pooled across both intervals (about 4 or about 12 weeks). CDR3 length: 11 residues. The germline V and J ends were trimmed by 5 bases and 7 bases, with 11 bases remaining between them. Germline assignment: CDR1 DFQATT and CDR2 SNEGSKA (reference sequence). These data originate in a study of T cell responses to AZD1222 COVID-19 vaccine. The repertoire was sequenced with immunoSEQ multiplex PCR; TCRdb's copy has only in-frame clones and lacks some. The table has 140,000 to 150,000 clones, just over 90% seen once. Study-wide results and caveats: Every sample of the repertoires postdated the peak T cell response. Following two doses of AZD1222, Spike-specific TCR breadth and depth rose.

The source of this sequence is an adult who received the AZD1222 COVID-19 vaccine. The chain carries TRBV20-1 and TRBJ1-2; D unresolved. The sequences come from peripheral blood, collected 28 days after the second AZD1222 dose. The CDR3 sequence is CSAGALGGYTF. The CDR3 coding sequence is TGCAGTGCTGGTGCACTGGGTGGCTACACCTTC.